The entry below gives a single T cell receptor beta chain sequence along with its context. What it recognizes is unknown. Data came from immunoSEQ multiplex PCR; TCRdb stores just in-frame clones and leaves some out. The sample has over 60,000 clones, approximately 89% seen once. Time point described: week 11, during vaccination. The vaccine gave 300 ug of a 20-mer mutant IDH1 peptide subcutaneously per dose. Germline V lookup: CDR1 SGHTA, CDR2 FQGNSA. The CDR3 covers 14 residues. Trimming took off 1 base at V and 2 bases at J, with 9 bases between the two ends. These data come from a study of a mutant IDH1 vaccine in newly diagnosed glioma. General observations from the study: Induction of immune responses by the vaccine occurred in roughly 93% of patients.

The source is a man between 40 and 49 years old with glioma. The specimen was PBMCs, collected from a glioma patient whose treatment included an IDH1 peptide vaccine. This chain links TRBV7-2 with TRBJ2-7; D is ambiguous. The CDR3 bases are TGTGCCAGCAGCTTAGAGGCGCAAACCTACGAGCAGTACTTC. Protein product: CASSLEAQTYEQYF.